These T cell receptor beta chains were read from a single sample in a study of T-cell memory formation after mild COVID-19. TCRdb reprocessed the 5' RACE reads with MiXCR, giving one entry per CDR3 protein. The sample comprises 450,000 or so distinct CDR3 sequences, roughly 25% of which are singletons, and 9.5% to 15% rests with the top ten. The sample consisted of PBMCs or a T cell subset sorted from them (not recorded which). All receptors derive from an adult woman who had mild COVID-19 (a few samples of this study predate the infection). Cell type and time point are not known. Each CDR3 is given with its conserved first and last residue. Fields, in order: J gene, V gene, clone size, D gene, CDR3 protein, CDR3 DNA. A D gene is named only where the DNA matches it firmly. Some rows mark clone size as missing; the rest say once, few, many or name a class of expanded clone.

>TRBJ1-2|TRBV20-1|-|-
CSASGALPNYGYTF
TGCAGTGCTAGCGGAGCCCTTCCTAACTATGGCTACACCTTC
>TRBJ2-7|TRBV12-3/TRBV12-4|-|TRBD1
CASSFGTGLEQYF
TGTGCCAGCAGTTTCGGGACAGGGCTCGAGCAGTACTTC
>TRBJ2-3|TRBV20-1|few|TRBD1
CIPDRGSTDTQYF
TGCATCCCAGACAGGGGGAGCACAGATACGCAGTATTTT
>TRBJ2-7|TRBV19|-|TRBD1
CATQRDSPYEQYF
TGTGCCACCCAAAGGGACAGCCCCTACGAGCAGTACTTC
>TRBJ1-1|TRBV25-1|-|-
CASSRYGGGAFF
TGTGCCAGCAGCCGATACGGAGGGGGAGCTTTCTTT
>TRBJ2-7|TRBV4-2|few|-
CASSQVPSSYEQYF
TGTGCCAGCAGCCAAGTGCCCAGCTCCTACGAGCAGTACTTC
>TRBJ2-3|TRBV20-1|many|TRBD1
CSARAGTGDTDTQYF
TGCAGTGCTAGGGCCGGGACAGGGGACACAGATACGCAGTATTTT
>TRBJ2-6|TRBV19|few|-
CASSSVGSGANVLTF
TGTGCCAGTAGCTCTGTCGGCTCTGGGGCCAACGTCCTGACTTTC
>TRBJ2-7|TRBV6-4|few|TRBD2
CASTLGGGASYEQYF
TGTGCCAGCACCTTGGGCGGGGGGGCATCCTACGAGCAGTACTTC
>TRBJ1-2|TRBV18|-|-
CASSPANQGKGF
TGTGCCAGCTCACCAGCGAATCAGGGAAAAGGCTTC
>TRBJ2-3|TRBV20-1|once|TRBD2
CSVERGGLTDTQYF
TGCAGTGTTGAGCGGGGGGGCCTCACAGATACGCAGTATTTT
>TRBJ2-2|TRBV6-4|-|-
CASSPGPHTTGELFF
TGTGCCAGTTCCCCGGGACCTCATACGACCGGGGAGCTGTTTTTT
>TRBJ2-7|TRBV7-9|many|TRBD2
CASIDTSGRLYEQYF
TGTGCCAGCATCGATACTAGCGGGAGGCTCTACGAGCAGTACTTC
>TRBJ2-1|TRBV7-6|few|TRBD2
CASSLGRLLARLDEQFF
TGTGCCAGCAGCTTAGGACGTCTACTAGCGCGCTTGGATGAGCAGTTCTTC
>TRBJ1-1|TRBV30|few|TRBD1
CAWSVGTVAFF
TGTGCCTGGAGTGTAGGGACAGTGGCTTTCTTT
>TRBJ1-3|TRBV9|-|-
CASSARGPGVAGNTIYF
TGTGCCAGCAGCGCTCGCGGGCCCGGAGTTGCTGGAAACACCATATATTTT
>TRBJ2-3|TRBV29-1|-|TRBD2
CSPIGLAGGPTTDTQYF
TGCAGCCCCATTGGACTAGCGGGAGGGCCTACCACAGATACGCAGTATTTT
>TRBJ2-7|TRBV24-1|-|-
CATGGGTNEQYF
TGTGCCACCGGCGGAGGGACAAACGAGCAGTACTTC
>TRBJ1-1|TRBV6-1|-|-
CASSEKARRNTEAFF
TGTGCCAGCAGTGAAAAGGCTCGACGGAACACTGAAGCTTTCTTT
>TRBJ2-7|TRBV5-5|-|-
CASSFPGSYEQYF
TGTGCCAGCAGCTTCCCGGGATCCTACGAGCAGTACTTC
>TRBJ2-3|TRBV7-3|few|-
CASSSQAGRVNTQYF
TGTGCCAGCAGCTCACAAGCAGGACGCGTTAATACGCAGTATTTT
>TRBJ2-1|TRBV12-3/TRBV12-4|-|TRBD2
CASSGLAGGWAYNEQFF
TGTGCCAGCAGCGGACTAGCGGGAGGGTGGGCCTACAATGAGCAGTTCTTC
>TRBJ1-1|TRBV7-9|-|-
CASSFFRETGTEAFF
TGTGCCAGCAGCTTTTTTAGAGAAACAGGGACTGAAGCTTTCTTT
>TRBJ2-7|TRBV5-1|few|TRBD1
CASSPWGRGPSYEQYF
TGCGCCAGCAGCCCATGGGGCAGGGGGCCCTCCTACGAGCAGTACTTC
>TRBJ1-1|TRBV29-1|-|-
CSFLRVRDTEAFF
TGCAGCTTTCTCAGGGTTCGGGACACTGAAGCTTTCTTT
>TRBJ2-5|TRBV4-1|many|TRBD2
CASSQTGLEETQYF
TGCGCCAGCAGCCAAACTGGACTAGAAGAGACCCAGTACTTC
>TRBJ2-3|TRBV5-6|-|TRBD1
CASSLGDRGTHTQYF
TGTGCCAGCAGCTTGGGGGACAGGGGGACGCATACGCAGTATTTT
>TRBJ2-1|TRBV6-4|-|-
CASSRTGRGNEQFF
TGTGCCAGCAGTAGGACAGGGAGGGGAAATGAGCAGTTCTTC